This T cell receptor beta chain was documented in a study of T-cell memory formation after mild COVID-19. TCRdb independently ran MiXCR on the 5' RACE reads; one entry per CDR3 protein. This sample has about 190,000 distinct CDR3 sequences, with roughly a tenth found just once. From germline, CDR1 is SGHAT and CDR2 FQNNGV. The CDR3 has 16 amino acids. The V end lost 7 bases, the J end lost 4 bases, and 22 bases lay between the germline ends. The TCR sequence derives from a man between 18 and 29 years old who had mild COVID-19 (a few samples of this study predate the infection). Cell type and time point are not known. The sample was PBMCs or a T cell subset sorted from them (not recorded which). V usage is TRBV11-2 and J usage is TRBJ1-2; weak D call: TRBD1 (6 bases). CDR3 loop: CASTPGGGVLSYGYTF. CDR3 nucleotides: TGTGCCAGCACCCCGGGAGGGGGGGTACTGAGCTATGGCTACACCTTC.